This T cell receptor beta chain was identified in a study of spatial heterogeneity in lung cancer (dated by TCRdb to between 2018 and 2020). Background for the entire study: More beta-chain than alpha-chain transcripts were consistently detected, likely reflecting higher beta-chain transcript abundance. In tumor regions, TCR transcript counts showed a strong correlation with a T cell transcriptional module score from matched bulk RNA-seq. Both alpha and beta chains were TCR-sequenced in 220 or so tumor regions, around 64 matched nontumor lung samples and roughly 50 PBMC samples obtained at surgery. Nonsynonymous mutation counts, determined by whole-exome sequencing of tumor tissue, were related to features of the TCR repertoire. TCR alpha and beta repertoires were quantitatively compared across multiple tumor regions, matched nontumor lung and blood in non-small cell lung cancer. In the raw uncorrected reads, each unique combination of TCR and UMI appeared on average more than ten times. Broad study findings and their caveats: TCR-seq was estimated to cover only roughly 7% of tumor T cells for alpha chains and 13% to 15% for beta chains. The tumor nonsynonymous mutation count correlated with the number of expanded intratumoral alpha and beta TCRs. Counts of ubiquitous and regional expanded TCRs were found to correlate with counts of ubiquitous and regional nonsynonymous mutations, respectively. Additional single-cell paired TCR alpha and beta sequencing was considered necessary to confirm, at a functional level, the hypothesis that regional TCRs recognize regional mutations.

The sample holds many counts of this clonotype. Its antigen specificity is not known. Qualities for individual bases were not recorded, and no much larger clone is one base off. Germline trimming: 4 bases from V, 3 bases from J; junction bases outside gene matches: 4. Spanning cysteine to phenylalanine, the CDR3 consists of 14 amino acids. Only the CDR3 region is kept as DNA, spanning 42 bases read in frame from base 1. CDR1 and CDR2, per the germline V gene, are SGHRS and YFSETQ. The sample's time point label, decoded: sample taken at primary tumor resection. Samples were obtained from approximately 70 patients with early-stage, untreated non-small cell lung cancer from the lung TRACERx cohort. TCR sequencing used whole RNA extracted from tumor and nontumor lung tissue, or from cryopreserved PBMC samples, without cell sorting. A patient was chosen for TCR sequencing only when enough RNA was available from at least two tumor regions. Before selection, tumor and adjacent nontumor lung specimens were reviewed by a lung pathologist.

The receptor library was made with 5' RACE. TCRdb lists the instrument as NextSeq 500. To allow correction of PCR and sequencing errors, the TCR library protocol tagged every TCR cDNA molecule with a unique molecular identifier. In the original analysis: TCR identification, UMI-based error correction and CDR3 extraction were all carried out with Decombinator tools. TCRs above a frequency of 2 per 1,000, corresponding to the top 1% of the tumor frequency distribution, were defined as expanded. Expanded tumor TCRs were classed as regional if statistically deemed absent (corrected P<0.05) from at least one tumor region, otherwise ubiquitous. Each repertoire was subsampled 100 times to 5,000 TCRs, after which Renyi diversity was computed with the R vegan package. CDR3 similarity networks were built from amino acid triplet string-kernel similarity, connecting CDR3s with pairwise similarity above 0.82. TCRdb cleaned the public reads at Q25 with fastp, built clones with MiXCR and kept in-frame beta chains. Rows merge per CDR3 protein into single entries with the most common DNA and genes. The V and J calls follow TCRdb's processing rather than the paper's. The sample profile shows around 100,000 distinct CDR3 sequences; roughly 4.5% of them were found once. The ten most abundant clones make up approximately 21% of the sample.

The TCR originated in a male donor with early-stage non-small cell lung cancer. Sequencing used lung tumor tissue, obtained at surgery. The chain is assembled from TRBV5-1 and TRBJ1-2; TRBD1 matches 9 bases in the middle. CDR3 sequence: CASSRTGVDYGYTF. The DNA is as follows: TGCGCCAGCAGCCGGACAGGGGTCGACTATGGCTACACCTTC.